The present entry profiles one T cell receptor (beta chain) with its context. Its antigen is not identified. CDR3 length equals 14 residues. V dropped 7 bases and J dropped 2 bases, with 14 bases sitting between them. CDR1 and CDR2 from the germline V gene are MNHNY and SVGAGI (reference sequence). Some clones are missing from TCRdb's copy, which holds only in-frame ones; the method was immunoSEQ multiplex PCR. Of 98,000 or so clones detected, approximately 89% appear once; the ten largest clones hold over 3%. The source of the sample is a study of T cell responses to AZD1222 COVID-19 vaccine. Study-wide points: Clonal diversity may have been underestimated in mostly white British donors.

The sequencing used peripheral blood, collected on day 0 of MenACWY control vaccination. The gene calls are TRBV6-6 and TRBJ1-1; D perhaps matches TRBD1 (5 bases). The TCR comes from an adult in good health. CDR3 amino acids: CASTSGGGNTEAFF. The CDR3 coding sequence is TGTGCCAGCACCTCGGGGGGGGGAAACACTGAAGCTTTCTTT.